This TCR beta chain came from a study of shared clonotypes between healthy human individuals. At the level of the study: A few men and a couple of women, aged 18 to 49, were donors.

An even split of each subset's genomic DNA across several immunoSEQ plates was performed. The table came from immunoSEQ multiplex PCR; TCRdb's copy has only in-frame clones and leaves some out. The sample includes under 600,000 clones, roughly 79% seen only once; the top ten take about 12%. The germline V gene encodes CDR1 MNHNS and CDR2 SASEGT. The CDR3 sequence is 15 residues long. Remarks on this clone: One junction end disagrees with the germline gene, perhaps due to a read error.

The J gene is TRBJ2-1, the V gene TRBV6-1, with D hard to call. This receptor was taken from a woman aged 40 to 50 in good health. Some clones in this sample may be carry-over from other donors' samples. Sequencing input: PBMCs. The CDR3 bases are TGTGGCAGCAGTGAAGCTTACGGATCATACAATGAGCAGTTCTTC. Amino acids: CGSSEAYGSYNEQFF.